Presented here are 20 T cell receptor beta chains from one specimen sequenced in a study of blood T cell repertoires in COVID-19 (dated by TCRdb to about 2020). The library was prepared using the immunoSEQ multiplex PCR assay. In its TCRdb copy, this immuneACCESS table keeps in-frame sequences only and misses some clones. Where compared with another copy, unresolved V genes explain less than half of these, and the others have no known cause. Recorded for this sample are about 120,000 clones; almost 90% of them occurred a single time. Of the sample, about 4% falls within the top ten clones. The sample was peripheral blood. The receptors shown here come from a woman in her fifties or sixties with COVID-19, enrolled during active disease.

The chain combines TRBV27 with TRBJ1-3, with D possibly TRBD1 on 5 matching bases. Germline V lookup: CDR1 MNHEY, CDR2 SMNVEV (reference sequence). The CDR3 is made up of 17 amino acids. V was cut by 5 bases and J by 0 bases, with 17 bases left in between. The CDR3 DNA reads as TGTGCCAGCAGTCCTGACAGTAAAAAAATCTCTGGAAACACCATATATTTT. Amino acid sequence: CASSPDSKKISGNTIYF.

The count of this clone is one. The chain is built from TRBV7-3 and TRBJ2-3; D uncertain. CDR3 length: 15 amino acids. CDR1 and CDR2 (germline): SGHTA, FQGTGA. Trimming took off 2 bases at V and 0 bases at J, with 9 bases between the two ends. The CDR3 nucleotides read TGTGCCAGCAGCTTAGCCCTGGCTAGCACAGATACGCAGTATTTT. It translates to CASSLALASTDTQYF.

This clone was seen just once. This chain joins TRBV19 and TRBJ2-3, with TRBD1 identical over 7 bases. The V segment lost 3 bases and the J segment 4 bases; nucleotides outside the gene matches: 13. The CDR3 consists of 17 residues. Germline V lookup: CDR1 LNHDA, CDR2 SQIVND (reference sequence). The CDR3 region has the DNA TGTGCCAGTAGTATCCAGTCGGGCTTAAGGGGGCCAGATACGCAGTATTTT. It specifies CASSIQSGLRGPDTQYF.

The rearrangement links TRBV30 to TRBJ1-1; 12 positions agree with TRBD1. This CDR3 has 14 residues. The J segment lost 6 bases and the V segment lost 2 bases, leaving 4 bases of the junction unmatched. Germline-derived CDR1 and CDR2 are GTSNPN and SVGIG (reference sequence). In DNA, the CDR3 is TGTGCCTGGAGTTCCGGGACAGGGGGCTCTGAAGCTTTCTTT. Amino acids: CAWSSGTGGSEAFF.

The rearrangement links TRBV30 to TRBJ1-2; D is perhaps TRBD1 (6 bases). Germline lookup yields CDR1 GTSNPN and CDR2 SVGIG (reference sequence). V was cut by 5 bases and J by 12 bases, with 16 bases left in between. This CDR3 region has 11 residues. CDR3 region: CAWAWHGTNTF. CDR3 sequence (DNA): TGTGCCTGGGCTTGGCACGGGACAAACACCTTC.

A few counts support this clone. The J gene is TRBJ1-1, the V gene TRBV5-4; the D is unclear. This CDR3 contains 13 residues. Germline V gives CDR1 SGHNT, CDR2 YYREEE (reference sequence). The V end lost 5 bases, the J end lost 4 bases, and 12 bases lay between the germline ends. The CDR3 DNA sequence: TGTGCCAGCAGGGCCGGAGGCGCCACTGAAGCTTTCTTT. This gives the protein CASRAGGATEAFF. Complete variable domain (other parts from reference TRBV5-4 and TRBJ1-1): ETGVTQSPTHLIKTRGQQVTLRCSSQSGHNTVSWYQQALGQGPQFIFQYYREEENGRGNFPPRFSGLQFPNYSSELNVNALELDDSALYLCASRAGGATEAFFGQGTRLTVV.

The V call is TRBV19, the J call TRBJ1-5, with 7 bases that match TRBD1. With V trimmed by 3 bases and J by 0 bases, 11 bases remained unmatched. CDR3 length: 18 residues. Germline loops: CDR1 LNHDA, CDR2 SQIVND (reference sequence). CDR3 loop: CASSIIRDRLYSNQPQHF. The CDR3 DNA follows: TGTGCCAGTAGTATTATCCGGGACAGACTATATAGCAATCAGCCCCAGCATTTT.

CDR3 in amino acids: CASGLPSGGSSYNSPLHF. As DNA, the CDR3 is TGTGCTAGTGGTTTGCCCTCGGGCGGGAGCTCCTATAATTCACCCCTCCACTTT. The genes are TRBV12-5 and TRBJ1-6; the D is unclear. Germline CDR1 and CDR2: LGHNT and FRNRAP. The CDR3 is 18 residues long. V was shortened by 2 bases and J by 0 bases, with 14 bases between the two germline ends. The full variable domain, in which reference TRBV12-5 and TRBJ1-6 provide the parts outside the CDR3, is DARVTQTPRHKVTEMGQEVTMRCQPILGHNTVFWYRQTMMQGLELLAYFRNRAPLDDSGMPKDRFSAEMPDATLATLKIQPSEPRDSAVYFCASGLPSGGSSYNSPLHFGNGTRLTVT.

The chain has TRBV10-3 and TRBJ1-4; D is unclear. This CDR3 has 18 residues. Germline V gene lookup returns CDR1 ENHRY and CDR2 SYGVKD. V lost 1 base and J 0 bases, leaving 15 bases between the germline ends. CDR3 protein: CAISEYAGVEATNEKLFF. The CDR3 DNA reads as TGTGCCATCAGTGAGTACGCCGGGGTCGAGGCAACTAATGAAAAACTGTTTTTT.

On this clone itself: Different DNA sequences within this sample yield the same CDR3. Here the CDR3 reads CASSFRSNQPQHF. The DNA of the CDR3 is TGTGCCAGCAGTTTCAGGAGCAATCAGCCCCAGCATTTT. This rearrangement joins TRBV12-3 or TRBV12-4 to TRBJ1-5, with D hard to call. Trimming took off 3 bases at V and 1 base at J, with 4 bases between the two ends. This CDR3 contains 13 residues.

The genes are TRBV9 and TRBJ1-3, with a weak D call TRBD1 (6 bases). Per the germline V gene, CDR1 is SGDLS and CDR2 is YYNGEE. Between the trimmed V and J ends, which lost 0 bases and 3 bases, there was a span of 16 bases. The CDR3 covers 17 residues. The CDR3: CASSVAWGRSDGNTIYF. The CDR3 coding sequence is TGTGCCAGCAGCGTAGCGTGGGGGCGTTCGGATGGAAACACCATATATTTT.

The chain's CDR3 is CATRTGGFVAEAFF. The CDR3 bases are TGTGCCACTCGGACAGGGGGCTTCGTAGCTGAAGCTTTCTTT. This chain links TRBV19 with TRBJ1-1; 11 bases fit TRBD1. CDR1 is LNHDA, CDR2 SQIVND, per germline (reference sequence). The CDR3 is 14 residues long. Losses at the gene ends were 10 bases for V and 6 bases for J; bases not matched to a gene: 10.

This sequence joins TRBV7-7 and TRBJ2-5; TRBD1 matches 10 bases. The ends lost 11 bases at V and 5 bases at J; junction bases unmatched: 14. The CDR3 consists of 15 residues. CDR1 is SSHAT, CDR2 FNYEAQ, per germline (reference sequence). For the CDR3, the DNA is TGTGCCTCTCGACCCGGGACAGGGGCTTCTGAGACCCAGTACTTC. Its translation: CASRPGTGASETQYF.

CDR3: CASSETSSYEQYF. CDR3 nucleotide sequence: TGTGCCAGCAGTGAGACTAGCTCCTACGAGCAGTACTTC. V is TRBV12-3 or TRBV12-4 and J is TRBJ2-7, with D possibly being TRBD2 (6 bases). The CDR3 consists of 13 residues. Deletions cut 5 bases from V and 0 bases from J, with 8 bases between.

The chain carries TRBV6-2 or TRBV6-3 and TRBJ1-2, with D unclear. The ends were cut back, 4 bases at V and 5 bases at J, with 14 bases in the middle. Germline V gene data show CDR1 as MNHEY and CDR2 as SVGEGT. This CDR3 is built from 14 residues. The CDR3 loop reads CASSSGELGYGYTF. CDR3 coding DNA: TGTGCCAGCAGTTCCGGGGAGTTAGGGTATGGCTACACCTTC.

There are a few counts of this clone. The J gene is TRBJ2-7, the V gene TRBV9; 9 nucleotides match TRBD2. Germline V gene lookup returns CDR1 SGDLS and CDR2 YYNGEE. The CDR3 loop spans 15 amino acids. V shed 5 bases, J shed 5 bases, and the junction held 11 bases outside the gene matches. The CDR3 reads CASSAKGLAYDEQYF. The CDR3 coding sequence is TGTGCCAGCAGTGCCAAAGGACTAGCGTACGACGAGCAGTACTTC.

V and J are TRBV7-9 and TRBJ2-2, with 7 bases identical to TRBD1. Germline CDR1 and CDR2: SEHNR and FQNEAQ (reference sequence). Trimming at V came to 5 bases and at J to 1 base, leaving 4 bases not matched to a gene. The CDR3 is made up of 15 amino acids. The CDR3 DNA follows: TGTGCCAGCAGCCTCCGGACAGGGAACACCGGGGAGCTGTTTTTT. Translating it yields CASSLRTGNTGELFF.

The V gene is TRBV2, the J gene TRBJ2-1; TRBD1 is a possible D gene (5 bases). Germline CDR1 SNHLY, CDR2 FYNNEI. Trimming removed 6 bases from V and 9 bases from J, with 15 bases in between. The CDR3 contains 13 residues. The chain's CDR3 is CASRDTGTGEQFF. As DNA, the CDR3 is TGTGCCAGCAGGGATACAGGCACGGGTGAGCAGTTCTTC. The full variable domain, with the rest looked up from reference TRBV2 and TRBJ2-1, is EPEVTQTPSHQVTQMGQEVILRCVPISNHLYFYWYRQILGQKVEFLVSFYNNEISEKSEIFDDQFSVERPDGSNFTLKIRSTKLEDSAMYFCASRDTGTGEQFFGPGTRLTVL.

The chain recombines TRBV6-5 with TRBJ1-3; TRBD1 might be the D (5 bases). V shed 2 bases and J shed 0 bases, with 8 bases lying between them. Germline lookup yields CDR1 MNHEY and CDR2 SVGAGI. This CDR3 region has 15 residues. The DNA of the CDR3 is TGTGCCAGCAGTTACGCGGGGGGCTCTGGAAACACCATATATTTT. Translation gives CASSYAGGSGNTIYF.

The V call is TRBV3-1 (or the pseudogene TRBV3-2), the J call TRBJ2-3, with D possibly matching TRBD1 (6 bases). The CDR3 spans 15 residues. Deletions cut 4 bases from V and 1 base from J, with 12 bases between. From germline, CDR1 is LGHDT and CDR2 YNNKEL (reference sequence). This CDR3 is CASSRGPSRTDTQYF. CDR3 in DNA: TGTGCCAGCAGCCGGGGGCCGAGCCGCACAGATACGCAGTATTTT.